The clone carrying this TCR beta chain was detected only a few times. This entry is derived from a study of CD8 T cells in Susac syndrome. The CDR3 sequence is 13 residues long. Trimming removed 3 bases at V and 0 bases at J, with 9 bases between. Germline CDR1 reads GTSNPN; CDR2 reads SVGIG (reference sequence). In contrast to the negatively isolated CD8+ and CD4+ T cells, TEMRA cells were FACS-enriched. RNA, at about 0.45 to 1 ug, was reverse transcribed with random hexamers. Across 54 Vbeta and 13 Jbeta, TCR beta CDR3 was amplified with immunoSEQ multiplex PCR. A single record per CDR3 protein comes from TCRdb applying MiXCR to the immunoSEQ multiplex PCR reads. The sample consists of 90,000 to 150,000 distinct CDR3 sequences, about nine tenths of them appearing once.

This receptor was taken from a human donor in good health. The sequenced material came from CD8+ T cells from PBMCs. The rearrangement joins TRBV30 to TRBJ2-7, with D unresolved. The CDR3 spells CAWRLGNSYEQYF. Here the CDR3 DNA reads TGTGCCTGGAGATTGGGTAACTCCTACGAGCAGTACTTC. The full variable domain, with the rest looked up from reference TRBV30 and TRBJ2-7, is SQTIHQWPATLVQPVGSPLSLECTVEGTSNPNLYWYRQAAGRGLQLLFYSVGIGQISSEVPQNLSASRPQDRQFILSSKKLLLSDSGFYLCAWRLGNSYEQYFGPGTRLTVT.